Listed below are T cell receptor beta chains from one sample, sequenced in a study of blood T cell repertoires in COVID-19. Some clones are missing from TCRdb's copy, which holds only in-frame ones; the method was immunoSEQ multiplex PCR. The sample contains hundreds of thousands of clones, under 90% of which appear only once. Input material: peripheral blood. All receptors come from a woman at least 80 years old with active or convalescent COVID-19. CDR3s include the opening cysteine and the closing phenylalanine or tryptophan. D genes are given only for firm matches. Not all rows give a size; the values are once, few, many and, for expanded clones, a class.

>-|-|TRBV5-1|TRBJ1-5
CASSLVRRGWFRQPQHF
TGCGCCAGCAGCTTGGTTCGCAGGGGTTGGTTTCGTCAGCCCCAGCATTTT
>-|-|TRBV7-2|TRBJ2-7
CASSLVAGSSYEQYF
TGTGCCAGCAGCTTAGTTGCGGGGAGCTCCTACGAGCAGTACTTC
>-|TRBD2|TRBV6-5|TRBJ2-3
CASLGLAGVDTQYF
TGTGCCAGCCTGGGACTAGCGGGGGTGGATACGCAGTATTTT
>-|TRBD2|TRBV7-3|TRBJ2-1
CASSPISRHSGGADNEQFF
TGTGCCAGCAGCCCAATCTCCAGGCATAGCGGGGGGGCCGACAATGAGCAGTTCTTC
>-|TRBD1|TRBV7-8|TRBJ1-5
CASSLRDRDFSNQPQHF
TGTGCCAGCAGCCTCCGGGACAGGGACTTTAGCAATCAGCCCCAGCATTTT
>-|TRBD1|TRBV9|TRBJ2-7
CASSAGQAPSYEQYF
TGTGCCAGCAGCGCGGGACAGGCCCCCTCCTACGAGCAGTACTTC
>once|-|TRBV30|TRBJ2-5
CAWELGGKTQYF
TGTGCCTGGGAGCTAGGGGGAAAGACCCAGTACTTC
>-|-|TRBV7-3|TRBJ1-1
CASSSFPNTEAFF
TGTGCCAGCAGCTCCTTCCCCAACACTGAAGCTTTCTTT
>once|TRBD1|TRBV25-1|TRBJ1-1
CASSVGQANAEAFF
TGTGCCAGCAGTGTTGGACAGGCGAACGCTGAAGCTTTCTTT
>-|TRBD2|TRBV7-8|TRBJ2-7
CASSLGLAGGRYEQYF
TGTGCCAGCAGCTTAGGACTAGCGGGGGGGAGATACGAGCAGTACTTC
>-|TRBD1|TRBV7-6|TRBJ2-6
CASSSAPGQGGPGANVLTF
TGTGCCAGCAGCTCCGCGCCGGGACAGGGGGGTCCTGGGGCCAACGTCCTGACTTTC
>few|TRBD1|TRBV5-4|TRBJ2-5
CASSLGGTGAETQYF
TGTGCCAGCAGCTTGGGCGGGACAGGGGCCGAGACCCAGTACTTC
>-|TRBD1|TRBV7-3|TRBJ2-3
CASSSQGARFTDTQYF
TGTGCCAGCAGCTCACAGGGGGCTCGGTTCACAGATACGCAGTATTTT
>-|TRBD1|TRBV30|TRBJ1-2
CAWSSRTGQIASEGYTF
TGTGCCTGGAGTTCCCGGACAGGGCAAATCGCGTCTGAGGGCTACACCTTC
>-|TRBD2|TRBV7-9|TRBJ2-3
CASSLATSGRNTDTQYF
TGTGCCAGCAGCTTAGCGACTAGCGGGAGAAACACAGATACGCAGTATTTT
>-|TRBD2|TRBV7-6|TRBJ2-7
CASSLGTSGRLWTYEQYF
TGTGCCAGCAGCTTAGGGACTAGCGGGAGATTGTGGACCTACGAGCAGTACTTC
>-|-|TRBV12-3/TRBV12-4|TRBJ2-5
CASNMIAQETQYF
TGTGCCAGCAATATGATAGCGCAAGAGACCCAGTACTTC
>-|-|TRBV18|TRBJ2-7
CASSPFTDSTYEQYF
TGTGCCAGCTCACCTTTTACGGACAGTACCTACGAGCAGTACTTC
>-|-|TRBV30|TRBJ1-2
CAWSVRGAGGGPSYGYTF
TGTGCCTGGAGTGTAAGGGGGGCGGGAGGTGGTCCCAGCTATGGCTACACCTTC
>-|TRBD2|TRBV5-6|TRBJ2-1
CASSLTSGPYNEQFF
TGTGCCAGCAGCTTAACTAGCGGGCCGTACAATGAGCAGTTCTTC
>-|-|TRBV5-8|TRBJ1-1
CASSFSQKTEAFF
TGTGCCAGCAGCTTTAGCCAGAAGACTGAAGCTTTCTTT
>-|-|TRBV3-1/TRBV3-2|TRBJ1-3
CASSRRDGGNTIYF
TGTGCCAGCAGCCGCAGAGACGGGGGAAACACCATATATTTT
>-|TRBD1|TRBV3-1/TRBV3-2|TRBJ2-2
CASSLNRGTGELFF
TGTGCCAGCAGCCTAAACAGGGGCACCGGGGAGCTGTTTTTT
>-|-|TRBV20-1|TRBJ2-5
CSARREETQYF
TGCAGTGCTAGACGAGAAGAGACCCAGTACTTC
>-|-|TRBV28|TRBJ1-1
CASSLNSRGTEAFF
TGTGCCAGCAGTTTAAACTCTCGGGGGACTGAAGCTTTCTTT
>once|TRBD1|TRBV4-1|TRBJ2-6
CASSPRTTGGGGANVLTF
TGCGCCAGCAGCCCGAGGACGACAGGGGGCGGTGGGGCCAACGTCCTGACTTTC
>-|TRBD1|TRBV27|TRBJ2-2
CASSPYRGSPTTNTGELFF
TGTGCCAGCAGTCCCTACAGGGGAAGTCCCACCACGAACACCGGGGAGCTGTTTTTT
>once|-|TRBV7-9|TRBJ1-2
CASSLAIGDKTNYGYTF
TGTGCCAGCAGCTTAGCTATCGGGGACAAAACTAACTATGGCTACACCTTC
>-|TRBD2|TRBV27|TRBJ2-5
CASSLRGLAAQETQYF
TGTGCCAGCAGTTTAAGGGGACTAGCGGCCCAAGAGACCCAGTACTTC
>few|-|TRBV5-4|TRBJ1-1
CASSLGSGGAVEAFF
TGTGCCAGCAGCTTGGGGAGCGGAGGGGCTGTCGAAGCTTTCTTT